This TCR beta chain was found in a study of graft-versus-host responses after intestinal transplantation. Germline lookup yields CDR1 MGHRA and CDR2 YSYEKL. The CDR3 extends over 14 amino acids. The V end lost 3 bases, the J end lost 1 base, and 9 bases lay between the germline ends. Study results and caveats: Allograft clonal ratios (graft-versus-host to host-versus-graft) were high in patients who had graft-donor T cell macrochimerism.

Measured with immunoSEQ multiplex PCR; TCRdb has only the in-frame clones, and not every one. The sample records some 90,000 clones, over 80% being singletons. As concerns this clone: Its specificity is unknown.

The chain carries TRBV4-1 and TRBJ1-1; D uncertain. The sequencing used unstimulated CD8+ T cells sorted from spleen or lymph node cells, collected before intestinal transplant. The receptor comes from a human donor who received an intestinal transplant. The CDR3 protein is CASSHGEPNTEAFF. CDR3 DNA sequence: TGCGCCAGCAGCCACGGGGAGCCGAACACTGAAGCTTTCTTT.